This is a list of T cell receptor beta chains from one sample in a study of T cells after yellow fever vaccination. MiXCR, run by TCRdb on the 5' RACE reads, gives a single entry per CDR3 protein. Counted here are roughly 310,000 distinct CDR3 sequences, over 8% occurring once; the ten biggest clones make up over 15%. The input for sequencing was PBMCs, taken on the day of the first yellow fever vaccination. These receptor sequences come from a man aged 18-30 years who received the YFV17D yellow fever vaccine. Both conserved end residues are part of each CDR3. The D gene is left open where the match is weak. Size is stated for part of the rows, as once, few or many counts, or as a class when the clone is expanded.

d_gene	j_gene	v_gene	abundance	CDR3nt	CDR3aa
TRBD1	TRBJ1-2	TRBV5-1	few	TGCGCCAGCAACGAACGGACAGGAGGAGCCCATGGCTACACCTTC	CASNERTGGAHGYTF
TRBD1	TRBJ2-1	TRBV27	.	TGTGCCAGCTACAGGGGCAATGAGCAGTTCTTC	CASYRGNEQFF
TRBD1	TRBJ1-4	TRBV5-1	.	TGCGCCAGCAGCTTGCAGGGGGCGCGGAATGAAAAACTGTTTTTT	CASSLQGARNEKLFF
TRBD1	TRBJ2-3	TRBV7-2	few	TGTGCCAGCAGGACAGGGTATGGGACAGATACGCAGTATTTT	CASRTGYGTDTQYF
TRBD1	TRBJ2-3	TRBV18	.	TGTGCCAGCTCACCGAACAGGGGTGGGCAAGATACGCAGTATTTT	CASSPNRGGQDTQYF
.	TRBJ1-3	TRBV16	few	TGTGCCAGCAGCAGAACCCCTTCTGGAAACACCATATATTTT	CASSRTPSGNTIYF
.	TRBJ2-2	TRBV12-3/TRBV12-4	.	TGTGCCAGCAGCAAAGCCGGGGAGCTGTTTTTT	CASSKAGELFF
.	TRBJ1-4	TRBV9	few	TGTGCCAGCAGCGTTACAGGTTTACGACCCGAAAAACTGTTTTTT	CASSVTGLRPEKLFF
.	TRBJ1-6	TRBV12-3/TRBV12-4	.	TGTGCCAGCAGTTTTGCCAGCTTAAATTCACCCCTCCACTTT	CASSFASLNSPLHF
.	TRBJ1-4	TRBV3-1	few	TGTGCCAGCAGCCAAGCAGGGAGGTCTAATGAAAAACTGTTTTTT	CASSQAGRSNEKLFF
.	TRBJ2-7	TRBV18	many	TGTGCCAGCTCACTTACTTCAGGGGAATTGGACGAGCAGTACTTC	CASSLTSGELDEQYF
.	TRBJ2-3	TRBV7-9	.	TGTGCCAGCAGCCATCCTCCGGGACGCAGAAAAGATACGCAGTATTTT	CASSHPPGRRKDTQYF
.	TRBJ1-1	TRBV12-3/TRBV12-4	many	TGTGCCAGCAGACAGAACACTGAAGCTTTCTTT	CASRQNTEAFF
.	TRBJ1-2	TRBV12-3/TRBV12-4	.	TGTGCCAGCAGTTTATCCGGGGGGGCGCGCGGCTACACCTTC	CASSLSGGARGYTF
.	TRBJ2-5	TRBV3-1	many	TGTGCCAGCGACCCGGGGCTCATGGAAGAGACCCAGTACTTC	CASDPGLMEETQYF
.	TRBJ1-5	TRBV7-2	many	TGTGCCAGCAGCTCCCGACTGGGAGAACAGCCCCAGCATTTT	CASSSRLGEQPQHF
TRBD1	TRBJ1-2	TRBV20-1	few	TGCAGTGCCTCGACAGGGTGGGACTATGGCTACACCTTC	CSASTGWDYGYTF
.	TRBJ1-3	TRBV6-1	many	TGTGCCAGCAGCGCCTCCTGGAGCTCTGGAAACACCATATATTTT	CASSASWSSGNTIYF
TRBD2	TRBJ2-3	TRBV5-1	many	TGCGCCAGCAGCCGGGGGGGCCGGGAAGATACGCAGTATTTT	CASSRGGREDTQYF
TRBD2	TRBJ2-3	TRBV10-3	.	TGTGCCATCAGCCCGGGGGGGGGTGTAGATACGCAGTATTTT	CAISPGGGVDTQYF
TRBD1	TRBJ1-4	TRBV4-1	many	TGCGCCAGCAGCCAAGCGGGGACAGGGGAAGAAAAACTGTTTTTT	CASSQAGTGEEKLFF
TRBD2	TRBJ2-5	TRBV20-1	few	TGCAGTGCTTACGGGACTACGGAAGCGACCCAGTACTTC	CSAYGTTEATQYF
TRBD2	TRBJ2-3	TRBV11-2	few	TGTGCCAGCAGCTTAGGGTATCCGCTCCGGGACTCGCATAGCGGGGAGGATACGCAGTATTTT	CASSLGYPLRDSHSGEDTQYF
TRBD1	TRBJ1-2	TRBV7-9	.	TGTGCCAGCAGCTTCTTAGGTCACAGGGGGACGGATCGCTACACCTTC	CASSFLGHRGTDRYTF
TRBD1	TRBJ2-1	TRBV5-4	.	TGTGCCAGCAGCCCCTCACCGGGGACAGCTCTCTACAATGAGCAGTTCTTC	CASSPSPGTALYNEQFF